Presented here are 28 T cell receptor beta chains from one specimen sequenced in a study of T-cell reconstitution after alpha-beta-depleted transplantation in children. Preparation of the TCRbeta library involved a method that used unique molecular identifiers. TCRdb called the PCR reads again in MiXCR, with one record for every CDR3 protein. The sample contains hundreds of thousands of distinct CDR3 sequences, roughly 16% of which appear only once. The starting material was PBMCs, mostly from graft donor cells, obtained 360 days after TCRalphabeta/CD19-depleted stem cell transplant. The source of these receptors is a boy younger than two who had a stem cell transplant for Wiskott-Aldrich syndrome, so the T cells may come from the graft donor.

The chain combines TRBV7-8 with TRBJ2-5, with 7 nucleotides matching TRBD1. The CDR3 has 13 amino acids. The trim removed 7 bases at V and 2 bases at J, leaving 4 bases unmatched. CDR1 is SGHVS, CDR2 FQNEAQ, per germline. The CDR3 spells CASIPGGQETQYF. The CDR3 bases are TGTGCCAGCATCCCAGGGGGTCAAGAGACCCAGTACTTC.

CDR3: CASKYQGAHTDTQYF. DNA of the CDR3: TGTGCCAGCAAGTACCAGGGGGCGCATACAGATACGCAGTATTTT. This chain joins TRBV27 and TRBJ2-3, with 8 bases aligning to TRBD1. Germline V gives CDR1 MNHEY, CDR2 SMNVEV (reference sequence). J gave up 3 bases and V 7 bases, and 9 bases lay outside the gene matches. This CDR3 spans 15 amino acids.

This clonotype came up a few times. The chain recombines TRBV20-1 with TRBJ2-2; TRBD1 might be the D (6 bases). The CDR3 sequence is 11 residues long. The V and J ends lost 6 bases and 8 bases respectively, with 10 bases between them. Germline V gene data show CDR1 as DFQATT and CDR2 as SNEGSKA (reference sequence). The CDR3 reads CSALGQGELFF. CDR3 nucleotides: TGCAGTGCCCTCGGACAGGGGGAGCTGTTTTTT.

This clonotype was picked up one time. The V and J genes are TRBV6-1 and TRBJ2-1; no reliable D call. The CDR3 has 14 amino acids. V was shortened by 1 base and J by 6 bases, with 10 bases between the two germline ends. Germline lookup yields CDR1 MNHNS and CDR2 SASEGT. DNA of the CDR3: TGTGCCAGCAGTGAAGTAAGACGGTCCAATGAGCAGTTCTTC. Translating it yields CASSEVRRSNEQFF.

In its sample, this clonotype was seen a few times. The V gene is TRBV29-1, the J gene TRBJ2-3; 10 bases match TRBD2. Losses at the gene ends were 4 bases for V and 2 bases for J; bases not matched to a gene: 6. CDR3 size: 15 residues. CDR1 SQVTM and CDR2 ANQGSEA come from the germline V gene. The CDR3 protein is CSVGVSGRHTDTQYF. The CDR3 coding sequence is TGCAGCGTTGGGGTTAGCGGGAGGCACACAGATACGCAGTATTTT.

This clonotype was observed a handful of times. This chain uses TRBV5-1 with TRBJ2-2, with D perhaps matching TRBD1 or TRBD2 (5 bases each). CDR1 SGHRS and CDR2 YFSETQ come from the germline V gene. V dropped 4 bases and J dropped 6 bases, with 19 bases sitting between them. This CDR3 region has 16 residues. CDR3 in DNA: TGCGCCAGCAGCGCCCGGGACCCTTTAGTAGCCGGGGAGCTGTTTTTT. Translation gives CASSARDPLVAGELFF.

In this sample, this clonotype turned up a few times. The rearrangement uses TRBV7-2 and TRBJ2-3, with D possibly being TRBD2 (5 bases). V dropped 2 bases and J dropped 2 bases, with 11 bases sitting between them. CDR3 size: 15 residues. Per the germline V gene, CDR1 is SGHTA and CDR2 is FQGNSA. This chain's CDR3 is CASSLPSGFTDTQYF. Written as DNA, the CDR3 is TGTGCCAGCAGCTTACCCTCGGGGTTCACAGATACGCAGTATTTT.

The V and J genes are TRBV28 and TRBJ2-5, with D uncertain. The CDR3 has 14 amino acids. V was trimmed by 5 bases and J by 0 bases, leaving 10 bases between them. Germline values: CDR1 MDHEN, CDR2 SYDVKM. As DNA, the CDR3 is TGTGCCAGCAGTAACGAAGGGAACCAAGAGACCCAGTACTTC. Protein product: CASSNEGNQETQYF.

The rearrangement links TRBV9 to TRBJ2-3; TRBD2 aligns across 7 bases. V lost 5 bases to trimming and J lost 4 bases; unmatched junction nucleotides: 4. The CDR3 is 13 residues long. The germline gives CDR1 SGDLS, CDR2 YYNGEE. CDR3 residues: CASSASGADTQYF. In DNA form, the CDR3 reads TGTGCCAGCAGTGCGAGCGGGGCAGATACGCAGTATTTT. Complete variable domain (other parts from reference TRBV9 and TRBJ2-3): DSGVTQTPKHLITATGQRVTLRCSPRSGDLSVYWYQQSLDQGLQFLIQYYNGEERAKGNILERFSAQQFPDLHSELNLSSLELGDSALYFCASSASGADTQYFGPGTRLTVL.

The J gene is TRBJ2-1, the V gene TRBV2; D remains unclear. V dropped 7 bases and J dropped 0 bases, with 10 bases sitting between them. Per germline, CDR1 SNHLY and CDR2 FYNNEI. The CDR3 runs 14 residues. The CDR3 loop is CASNWGSSYNEQFF. The CDR3 DNA is TGTGCCAGCAATTGGGGTAGCTCCTACAATGAGCAGTTCTTC.

The chain is built from TRBV2 and TRBJ2-1; TRBD1 aligns across 9 bases. CDR1 is SNHLY and CDR2 is FYNNEI in the germline V gene. The CDR3 is made up of 17 amino acids. J gave up 8 bases and V 4 bases, and 15 bases lay outside the gene matches. CDR3: CASSGRGMRDRVDEQFF. DNA of the CDR3: TGTGCCAGCAGTGGTCGGGGGATGCGGGACAGGGTCGATGAGCAGTTCTTC.

The chain is built from TRBV6-2 or TRBV6-3 and TRBJ1-5; 10 bases are a match to TRBD1. Germline V gene sequence: CDR1 MNHEY, CDR2 SVGEGT. The CDR3 has 15 amino acids. The J segment lost 6 bases and the V segment lost 5 bases, leaving 7 bases of the junction unmatched. This chain's CDR3 is CASSPGTGEFQPQHF. For the CDR3, the DNA is TGTGCCAGCAGTCCGGGGACAGGGGAATTTCAGCCCCAGCATTTT.

This chain joins TRBV14 and TRBJ2-3, with D perhaps given as TRBD1 or TRBD2 (6 bases each). The CDR3 runs 16 residues. Germline V gives CDR1 SGHDN, CDR2 FVKESK. Trimming stripped 0 bases from V and 2 bases from J, with 12 bases between. CDR3 region: CASSQDGGGPTDTQYF. DNA for the CDR3: TGTGCCAGCAGCCAAGATGGAGGGGGGCCCACAGATACGCAGTATTTT.

The J gene is TRBJ2-6, the V gene TRBV5-1, with D hard to call. V shed 0 bases and J shed 0 bases, with 7 bases lying between them. This CDR3 contains 16 residues. CDR1 SGHRS and CDR2 YFSETQ come from the germline V gene. Written as DNA, the CDR3 is TGCGCCAGCAGCTTGGGTTTCAACTCTGGGGCCAACGTCCTGACTTTC. Its protein is CASSLGFNSGANVLTF.

This chain uses TRBV7-9 with TRBJ2-4; the match to TRBD2 covers 7 bases. This CDR3 spans 17 amino acids. Germline CDR1 and CDR2: SEHNR and FQNEAQ (reference sequence). With V trimmed by 1 base and J by 4 bases, 10 bases remained unmatched. CDR3 protein: CASSLGHPGLRKNIQYF. CDR3 DNA sequence: TGTGCCAGCAGCTTAGGGCACCCGGGACTACGAAAAAACATTCAGTACTTC.

The J gene is TRBJ1-2, the V gene TRBV5-1; D uncertain. This CDR3 region has 16 residues. From germline, CDR1 is SGHRS and CDR2 YFSETQ. The V end was cut by 1 base, the J end by 3 bases, with 16 bases between. In nucleotides, the CDR3 is TGCGCCAGCAGCTTGAAAGTGACGTGGGGTGACTATGGCTACACCTTC. Encoded protein: CASSLKVTWGDYGYTF.

The V gene is TRBV20-1, the J gene TRBJ1-5; D unresolved. V lost 1 base, J lost 5 bases, and 3 bases lay in between. Germline V gene data show CDR1 as DFQATT and CDR2 as SNEGSKA (reference sequence). CDR3 length: 11 residues. The DNA for the CDR3 is TGCAGTGCTAGAGGTCATCAGCCCCAGCATTTT. Its protein is CSARGHQPQHF.

The table lists this clonotype with a few counts. The rearrangement links TRBV10-3 to TRBJ2-7; 9 positions agree with TRBD2. With 0 bases clipped from V and 3 bases from J, the junction kept 6 bases outside the gene matches. This CDR3 has 16 residues. Germline CDR1 reads ENHRY; CDR2 reads SYGVKD. CDR3 loop: CAISESQRGDIYEQYF. In DNA form, the CDR3 reads TGTGCCATCAGTGAGTCTCAGCGGGGGGACATCTACGAGCAGTACTTC.

In its sample, this clonotype was seen a few times. The chain is built from TRBV3-1 and TRBJ1-3; D call uncertain. The CDR3 is 13 residues long. CDR1 is LGHDT and CDR2 is YNNKEL in the germline V gene (reference sequence). Trimming shortened V by 4 bases and J by 4 bases, and 8 bases separated the two germline ends. The CDR3 region is CASSLWGGNTIYF. Written as DNA, the CDR3 is TGTGCCAGCAGCCTATGGGGAGGAAACACCATATATTTT.

This chain connects TRBV12-3 or TRBV12-4 to TRBJ2-7, with 12 bases matching TRBD2. This CDR3 region has 17 residues. V trimming: 4 bases; J trimming: 2 bases; junction bases outside the gene matches: 9. CDR3 bases: TGTGCCAGCAGTTGGGCCCTACTAGCGGGAGGACCCTACGAGCAGTACTTC. Protein: CASSWALLAGGPYEQYF.

This clonotype was counted between two and nine times. In nucleotides, the CDR3 is TGCAGTGCTAGGGCCAGGGGGCTGGGTCAGCCCCAGCATTTT. Amino acids: CSARARGLGQPQHF. The chain couples TRBV20-1 to TRBJ1-5; 8 positions match TRBD1. CDR3 size: 14 residues. The germline gives CDR1 DFQATT, CDR2 SNEGSKA (reference sequence). J gave up 6 bases and V 3 bases, and 7 bases lay outside the gene matches.

This clonotype was found a few times. This chain joins TRBV10-3 and TRBJ1-2; TRBD1 matches at 7 bases. The junction had 9 bases not matched to a gene; V was cut back by 6 bases and J by 5 bases. Germline-derived CDR1 and CDR2 are ENHRY and SYGVKD. The CDR3 is 14 residues long. In DNA form, the CDR3 reads TGTGCCATCAGCTGGGATGGGACAGCTTATGGCTACACCTTC. Amino acid sequence: CAISWDGTAYGYTF.

The chain employs TRBV27 and TRBJ2-1; no clear D gene. Trimming removed 0 bases from V and 2 bases from J, with 8 bases in between. Germline assignment: CDR1 MNHEY and CDR2 SMNVEV (reference sequence). This CDR3 is 15 amino acids long. CDR3 loop: CASSLSRPTYNEQFF. The DNA of the CDR3 is TGTGCCAGCAGTTTATCGAGACCCACCTACAATGAGCAGTTCTTC.

There are a few counts of this clonotype. V is TRBV6-5 and J is TRBJ2-4; D is perhaps TRBD1 (6 bases). Germline CDR1 and CDR2: MNHEY and SVGAGI. With 4 bases removed from V and 7 bases from J, the gap between germline ends came to 11 bases. This CDR3 spans 13 amino acids. The CDR3 loop reads CASSSTGWNIQYF. As DNA, the CDR3 is TGTGCCAGCAGTTCAACAGGGTGGAACATTCAGTACTTC.

The J gene is TRBJ2-5, the V gene TRBV4-3, with D unclear. V was shortened by 0 bases and J by 2 bases, with 13 bases between the two germline ends. Germline CDR1 reads LGHNA; CDR2 reads YSLEER. The CDR3 has 16 amino acids. As DNA, the CDR3 is TGCGCCAGCAGCCAAGAGGGCCGGATTTCGCAAGAGACCCAGTACTTC. It encodes CASSQEGRISQETQYF.

This clonotype was counted many times. This chain links TRBV10-3 with TRBJ2-5, with unresolved D. Germline assignment: CDR1 ENHRY and CDR2 SYGVKD. V lost 3 bases, J lost 5 bases, and 7 bases lay in between. CDR3 length: 12 residues. In DNA, the CDR3 is TGTGCCATCAGTGATAGCTGGGAGACCCAGTACTTC. It encodes CAISDSWETQYF.

This clonotype was seen only a few times. J is TRBJ2-5 and V is TRBV5-6; 11 nucleotides line up with TRBD2. CDR3 length: 16 amino acids. Germline V gene lookup returns CDR1 SGHDT and CDR2 YYEEEE. V dropped 2 bases and J dropped 4; count of bases not matched to a gene: 7. The CDR3 DNA sequence: TGTGCCAGCAGCTTATTTAGCGGGAGGGCCATAGAGACCCAGTACTTC. As protein: CASSLFSGRAIETQYF. The variable domain in full, completed from reference TRBV5-6 and TRBJ2-5, reads DAGVTQSPTHLIKTRGQQVTLRCSPKSGHDTVSWYQQALGQGPQFIFQYYEEEERQRGNFPDRFSGHQFPNYSSELNVNALLLGDSALYLCASSLFSGRAIETQYFGPGTRLLVL.

CDR3: CATSDYKTGELFF. CDR3 sequence (DNA): TGTGCCACCAGTGATTACAAGACCGGGGAGCTGTTTTTT. This chain links TRBV24-1 with TRBJ2-2; D unresolved. The V end was cut by 2 bases, the J end by 5 bases, with 5 bases between. CDR1 is KGHDR and CDR2 is SFDVKD in the germline V gene. This CDR3 spans 13 amino acids.